The rows below give T cell receptor beta chains drawn from one sample of a study of cytomegalovirus exposure and HLA in healthy donors. TCRdb keeps only in-frame clones here, not all; method: immunoSEQ multiplex PCR. The sample holds around 190,000 clones, around 85% seen once. The sample was PBMCs. The source is a man aged 18 to 35 in good health and CMV-seropositive. Each CDR3 is given without its conserved first and last residue.

v_call	j_call	cdr3_aa
TRBV25-1	TRBJ1-5	ASSALGTGQRQPQH
TRBV9	TRBJ1-1	ASSTGWGENTEAF
TRBV9	TRBJ2-7	ASSVTSQAYEQY
TRBV5-1	TRBJ2-1	ASSSETYNEQF
TRBV7-9	TRBJ1-2	ASSSVQGPNGYT
TRBV28	TRBJ2-7	ASSFQNYEQY
TRBV28	TRBJ2-1	ASSSLSSGTYNEQF
TRBV5-1	TRBJ2-3	ASNAGLAETQY
TRBV7-2	TRBJ2-1	ASSLGRLAGGPFSEQF
TRBV7-8	TRBJ2-3	ASSFLTSLSTDTQY
TRBV30	TRBJ1-3	AWSQEGNTIY
TRBV30	TRBJ2-1	AWSVGAQQF
TRBV5-1	TRBJ2-1	ASSGLAGGDNEQF
TRBV5-1	TRBJ1-3	ASSGQGSSGNTIY
TRBV29-1	TRBJ1-2	SGREMNYGYT
TRBV5-4	TRBJ2-7	ASSLPGGVDEQY
TRBV19	TRBJ2-4	ASSPLGLAGGEWAKNIQY
TRBV7-3	TRBJ2-1	ASSSSGGAYNEQF
TRBV30	TRBJ2-3	AWSVTGAGDTQY
TRBV28	TRBJ1-1	ASLGTGEIEAF
TRBV9	TRBJ1-2	ASSVATGGGSNYGYT
TRBV28	TRBJ1-5	ASSLDQGSAQPQH
TRBV7-9	TRBJ1-4	ASSLPGTGDEKLF
TRBV5-1	TRBJ2-7	ASSLGDRGHEQY
TRBV30	TRBJ1-3	AWSDRFSGNTIY
TRBV6-5	TRBJ1-2	ASSVQGSYGYT
TRBV7-9	TRBJ1-1	ASSQGGTEAF
TRBV7-2	TRBJ1-4	ASSPQTGSNEKLF
TRBV11-2	TRBJ2-1	ASSLGAGDYNEQF
TRBV5-4	TRBJ1-1	ASSPERAGTEAF
TRBV7-9	TRBJ1-4	ASSPLGGGRTNEKLF
TRBV2	TRBJ1-2	ASSTGGYGYT
TRBV29-1	TRBJ2-3	SVPALDTQY
TRBV29-1	TRBJ2-5	SVDQGSLETQY
TRBV18	TRBJ2-1	ASSPRTSSGDEQF
TRBV5-1	TRBJ1-1	ASSPSGQGTMNTEAF
TRBV6-6	TRBJ1-5	ASSYTQAGGDQPQH
TRBV5-6	TRBJ2-1	ASSPQTGGSYNEQF